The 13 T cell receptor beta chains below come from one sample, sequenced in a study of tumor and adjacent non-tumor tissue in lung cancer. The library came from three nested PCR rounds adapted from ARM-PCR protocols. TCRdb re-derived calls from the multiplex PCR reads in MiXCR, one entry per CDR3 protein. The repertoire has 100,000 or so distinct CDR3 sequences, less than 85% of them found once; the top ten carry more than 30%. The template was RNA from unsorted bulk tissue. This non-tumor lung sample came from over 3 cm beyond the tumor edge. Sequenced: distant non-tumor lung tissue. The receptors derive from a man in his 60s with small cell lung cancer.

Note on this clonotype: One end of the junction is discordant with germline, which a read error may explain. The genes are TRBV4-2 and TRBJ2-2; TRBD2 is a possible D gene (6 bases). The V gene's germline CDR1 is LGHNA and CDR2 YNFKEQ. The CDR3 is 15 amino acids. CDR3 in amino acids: CASKIAGDDGGELFF. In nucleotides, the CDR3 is TGTGCCAGCAAAATAGCAGGAGATGATGGCGGGGAGCTATTTTTT.

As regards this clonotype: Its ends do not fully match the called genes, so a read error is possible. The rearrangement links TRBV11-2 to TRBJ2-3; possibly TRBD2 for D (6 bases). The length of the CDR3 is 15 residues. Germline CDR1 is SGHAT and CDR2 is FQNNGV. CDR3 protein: CASSFGGMASHTQYF. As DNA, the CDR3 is TGTGCCAGCAGCTTCGGAGGGATGGCGTCACACACGCAGTACTTT.

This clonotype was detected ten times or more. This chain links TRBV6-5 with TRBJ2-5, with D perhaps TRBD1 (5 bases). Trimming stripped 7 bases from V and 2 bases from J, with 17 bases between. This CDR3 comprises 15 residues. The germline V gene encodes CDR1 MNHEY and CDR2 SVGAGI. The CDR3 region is CASTPLGALQETQYF. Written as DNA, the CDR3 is TGTGCCAGCACCCCCCTTGGGGCCCTTCAAGAGACCCAGTACTTC.

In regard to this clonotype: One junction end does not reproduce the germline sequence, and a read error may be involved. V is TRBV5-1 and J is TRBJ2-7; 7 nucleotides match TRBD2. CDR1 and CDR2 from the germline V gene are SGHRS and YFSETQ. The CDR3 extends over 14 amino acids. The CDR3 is CANSSSGGEYEQYF. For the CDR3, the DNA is TGCGCCAACAGCTCGTCGGGGGGTGAGTACGAGCAGTATTTC. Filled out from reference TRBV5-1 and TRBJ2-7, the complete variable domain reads KAGVTQTPRYLIKTRGQQVTLSCSPISGHRSVSWYQQTPGQGLQFLFEYFSETQRNKGNFPGRFSGRQFSNSRSEMNVSTLELGDSALYLCANSSSGGEYEQYFGPGTRLTVT.

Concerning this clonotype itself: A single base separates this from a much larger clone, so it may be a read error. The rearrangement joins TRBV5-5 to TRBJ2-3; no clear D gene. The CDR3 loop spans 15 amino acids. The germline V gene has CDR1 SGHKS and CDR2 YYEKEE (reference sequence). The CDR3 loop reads CTSSFADQPTDTQYF. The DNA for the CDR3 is TGTACCAGCAGCTTTGCAGACCAGCCCACAGATACGCAGTATTTT.

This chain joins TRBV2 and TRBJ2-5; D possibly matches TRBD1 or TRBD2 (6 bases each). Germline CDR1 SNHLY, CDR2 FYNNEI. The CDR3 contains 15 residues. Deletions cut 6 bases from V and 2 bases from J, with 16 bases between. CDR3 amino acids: CASRARTGTQETQYF. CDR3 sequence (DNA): TGTGCCAGCAGGGCCCGAACAGGGACTCAAGAGACCCAGTACTTC.

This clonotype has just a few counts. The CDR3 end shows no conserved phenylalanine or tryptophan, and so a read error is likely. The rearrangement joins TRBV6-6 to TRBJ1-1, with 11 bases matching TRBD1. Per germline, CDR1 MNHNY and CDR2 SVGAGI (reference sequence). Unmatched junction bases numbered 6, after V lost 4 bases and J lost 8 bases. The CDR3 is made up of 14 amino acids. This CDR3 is CASSFYGQGAEAFY. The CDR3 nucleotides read TGTGCCAGCAGTTTCTACGGACAGGGGGCAGAAGCTTTCTAT.

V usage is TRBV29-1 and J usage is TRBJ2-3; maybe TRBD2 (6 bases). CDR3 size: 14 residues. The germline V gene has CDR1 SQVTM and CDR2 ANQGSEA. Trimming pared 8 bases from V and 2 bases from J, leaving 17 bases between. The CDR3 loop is CSLVQTSHTDTQYF. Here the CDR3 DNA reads TGCAGCCTTGTCCAGACTAGTCACACAGATACGCAGTATTTT.

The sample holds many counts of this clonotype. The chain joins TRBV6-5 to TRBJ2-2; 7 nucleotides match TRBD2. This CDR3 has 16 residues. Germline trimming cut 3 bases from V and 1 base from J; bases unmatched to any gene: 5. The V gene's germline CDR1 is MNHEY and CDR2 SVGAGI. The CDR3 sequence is CASSYWGGRNTGELFF. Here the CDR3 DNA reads TGTGCCAGCAGTTATTGGGGGGGGAGGAACACCGGGGAGCTGTTTTTT.

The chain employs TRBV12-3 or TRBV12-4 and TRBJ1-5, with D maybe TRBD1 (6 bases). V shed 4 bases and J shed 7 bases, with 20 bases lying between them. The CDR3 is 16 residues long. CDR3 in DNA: TGTGCCAGCAGTTACGGGGTTGGGACATTCAGCCAGCCCCAGCATTTT. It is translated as CASSYGVGTFSQPQHF.

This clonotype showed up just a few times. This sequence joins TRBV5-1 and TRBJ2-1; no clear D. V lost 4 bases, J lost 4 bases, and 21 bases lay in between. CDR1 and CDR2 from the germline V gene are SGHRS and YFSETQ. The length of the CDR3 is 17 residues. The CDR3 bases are TGCGCCAGCAGCACTGGGGAACGGCAAGCAGGTTACAATGAGCAGTTCTTC. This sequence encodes CASSTGERQAGYNEQFF.

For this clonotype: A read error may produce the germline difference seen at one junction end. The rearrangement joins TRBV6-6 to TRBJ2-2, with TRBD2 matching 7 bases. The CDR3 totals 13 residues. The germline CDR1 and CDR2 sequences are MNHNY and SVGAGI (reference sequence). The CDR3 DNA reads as TGTGCCAACAGTATCTCGAACAGCGGGAAGCTGTTTTTT. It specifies CANSISNSGKLFF.

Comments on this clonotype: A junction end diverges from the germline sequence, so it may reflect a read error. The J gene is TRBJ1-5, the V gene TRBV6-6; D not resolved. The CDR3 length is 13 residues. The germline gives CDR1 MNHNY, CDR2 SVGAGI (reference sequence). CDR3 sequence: CAIGLYSNRPEHF. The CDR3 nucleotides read TGTGCCATCGGACTATATAGCAATCGGCCCGAGCATTTT.